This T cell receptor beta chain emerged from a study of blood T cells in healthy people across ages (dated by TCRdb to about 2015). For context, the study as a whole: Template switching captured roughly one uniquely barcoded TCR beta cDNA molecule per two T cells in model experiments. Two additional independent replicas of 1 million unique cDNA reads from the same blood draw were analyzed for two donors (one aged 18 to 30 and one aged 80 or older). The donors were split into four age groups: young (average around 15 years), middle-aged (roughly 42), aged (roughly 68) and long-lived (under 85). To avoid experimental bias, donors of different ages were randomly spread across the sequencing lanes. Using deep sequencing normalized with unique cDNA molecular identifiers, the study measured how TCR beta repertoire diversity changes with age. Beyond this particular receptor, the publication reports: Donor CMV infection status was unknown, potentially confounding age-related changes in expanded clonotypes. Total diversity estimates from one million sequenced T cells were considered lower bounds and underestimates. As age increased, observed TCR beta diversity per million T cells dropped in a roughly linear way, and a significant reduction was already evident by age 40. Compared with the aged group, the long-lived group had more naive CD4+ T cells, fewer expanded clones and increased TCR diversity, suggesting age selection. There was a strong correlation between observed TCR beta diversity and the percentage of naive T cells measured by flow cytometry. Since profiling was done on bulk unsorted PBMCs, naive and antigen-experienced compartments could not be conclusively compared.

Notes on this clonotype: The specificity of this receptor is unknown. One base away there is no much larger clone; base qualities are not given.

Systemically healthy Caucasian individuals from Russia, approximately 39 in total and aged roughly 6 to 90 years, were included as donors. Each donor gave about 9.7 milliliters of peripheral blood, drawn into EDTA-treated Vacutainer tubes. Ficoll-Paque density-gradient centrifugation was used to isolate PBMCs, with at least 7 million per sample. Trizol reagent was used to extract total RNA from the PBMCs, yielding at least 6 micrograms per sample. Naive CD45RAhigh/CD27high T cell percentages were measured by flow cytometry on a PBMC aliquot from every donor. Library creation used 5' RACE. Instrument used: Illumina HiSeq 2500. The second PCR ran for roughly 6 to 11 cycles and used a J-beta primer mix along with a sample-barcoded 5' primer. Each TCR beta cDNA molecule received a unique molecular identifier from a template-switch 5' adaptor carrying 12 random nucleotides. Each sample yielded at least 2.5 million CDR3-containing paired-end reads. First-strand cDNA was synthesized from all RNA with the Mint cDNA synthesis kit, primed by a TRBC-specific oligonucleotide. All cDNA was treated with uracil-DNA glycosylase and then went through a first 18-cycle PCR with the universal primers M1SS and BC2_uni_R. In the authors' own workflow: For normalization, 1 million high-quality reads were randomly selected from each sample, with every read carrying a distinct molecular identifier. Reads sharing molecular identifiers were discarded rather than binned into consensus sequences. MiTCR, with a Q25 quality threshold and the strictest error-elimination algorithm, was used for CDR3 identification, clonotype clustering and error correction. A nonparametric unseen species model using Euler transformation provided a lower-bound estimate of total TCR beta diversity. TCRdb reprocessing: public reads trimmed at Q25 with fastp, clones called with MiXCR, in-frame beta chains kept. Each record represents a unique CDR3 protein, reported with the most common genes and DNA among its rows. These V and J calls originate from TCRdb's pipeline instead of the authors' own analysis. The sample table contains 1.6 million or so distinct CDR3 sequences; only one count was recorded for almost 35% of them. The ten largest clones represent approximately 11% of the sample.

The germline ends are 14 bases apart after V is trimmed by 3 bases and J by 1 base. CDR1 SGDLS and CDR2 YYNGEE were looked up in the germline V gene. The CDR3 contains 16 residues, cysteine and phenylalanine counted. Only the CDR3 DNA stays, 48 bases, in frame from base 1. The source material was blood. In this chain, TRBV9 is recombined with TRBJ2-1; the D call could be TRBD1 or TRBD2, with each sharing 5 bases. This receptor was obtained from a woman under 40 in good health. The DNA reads TGTGCCAGCAGCGGAGGGACCTCGCTGTCCTACAATGAGCAGTTCTTC. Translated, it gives CASSGGTSLSYNEQFF.